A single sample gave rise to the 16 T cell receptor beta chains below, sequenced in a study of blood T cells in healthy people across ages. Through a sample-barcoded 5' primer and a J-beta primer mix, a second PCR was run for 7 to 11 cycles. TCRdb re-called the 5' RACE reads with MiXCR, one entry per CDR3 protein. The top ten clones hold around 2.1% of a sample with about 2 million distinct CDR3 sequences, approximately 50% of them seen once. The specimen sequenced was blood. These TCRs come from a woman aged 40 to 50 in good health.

CDR3 in amino acids: CASTYRRGASSYNEQYF. The CDR3, as DNA: TGTGCCAGCACCTACCGGAGGGGCGCTAGCTCCTACAATGAGCAGTACTTC. The genes are TRBV7-2 and TRBJ2-1; D possibly corresponds to TRBD2 (6 bases). The J call may not be correct, given that the DNA end is closer to TRBJ2-7. The CDR3 length is 17 residues. Germline V gene lookup returns CDR1 SGHTA and CDR2 FQGNSA.

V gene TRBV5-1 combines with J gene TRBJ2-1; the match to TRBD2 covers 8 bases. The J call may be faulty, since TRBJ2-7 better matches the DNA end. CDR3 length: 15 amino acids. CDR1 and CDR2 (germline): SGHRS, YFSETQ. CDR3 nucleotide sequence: TGCGCCAGCAGCTTCGGGGGGGCGTTTGACAATGAGCAGTACTTC. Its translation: CASSFGGAFDNEQYF.

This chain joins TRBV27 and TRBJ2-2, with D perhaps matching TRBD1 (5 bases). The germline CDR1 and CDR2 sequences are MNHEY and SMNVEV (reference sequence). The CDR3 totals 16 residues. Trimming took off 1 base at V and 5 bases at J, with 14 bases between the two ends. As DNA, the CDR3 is TGTGCCAGCAGTTTATGGTTGACAGAACCAACCGGGGAGCTGTTTTTT. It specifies CASSLWLTEPTGELFF.

For the CDR3, the DNA is TGTGCCAACCTGGCGGAGGGTGAGCAGTTCTTC. Translated: CANLAEGEQFF. The chain is built from TRBV2 and TRBJ2-1, with D maybe TRBD2 (6 bases). CDR1 is SNHLY, CDR2 FYNNEI, per germline. CDR3 size: 11 residues. V was clipped by 10 bases and J by 9 bases, with 13 bases between them.

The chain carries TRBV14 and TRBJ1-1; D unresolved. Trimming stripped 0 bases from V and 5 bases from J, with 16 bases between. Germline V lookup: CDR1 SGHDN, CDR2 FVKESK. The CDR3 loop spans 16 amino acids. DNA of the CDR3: TGTGCCAGCAGCCAAGATTACGGCCGGGTGGGGACTGAAGCTTTCTTT. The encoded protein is CASSQDYGRVGTEAFF. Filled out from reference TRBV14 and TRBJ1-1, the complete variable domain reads EAGVTQFPSHSVIEKGQTVTLRCDPISGHDNLYWYRRVMGKEIKFLLHFVKESKQDESGMPNNRFLAERTGGTYSTLKVQPAELEDSGVYFCASSQDYGRVGTEAFFGQGTRLTVV.

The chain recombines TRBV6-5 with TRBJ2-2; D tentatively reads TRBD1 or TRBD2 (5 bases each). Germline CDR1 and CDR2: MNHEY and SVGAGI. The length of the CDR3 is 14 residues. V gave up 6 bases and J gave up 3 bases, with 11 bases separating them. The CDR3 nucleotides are TGTGCCAGCAGAACGGGACCGTACACCGGGGAGCTGTTTTTT. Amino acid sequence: CASRTGPYTGELFF.

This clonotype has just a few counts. CDR3 loop: CASSNGSGQPTLAKNIQYF. The CDR3 nucleotides read TGTGCCAGCTCAAATGGCTCGGGACAGCCAACATTAGCCAAAAACATTCAGTACTTC. The chain couples TRBV18 to TRBJ2-4; 7 nucleotides agree with TRBD1. The V segment lost 5 bases and the J segment 0 bases; nucleotides outside the gene matches: 16. Germline V gene lookup returns CDR1 KGHSH and CDR2 LQKENI. CDR3 size: 19 residues.

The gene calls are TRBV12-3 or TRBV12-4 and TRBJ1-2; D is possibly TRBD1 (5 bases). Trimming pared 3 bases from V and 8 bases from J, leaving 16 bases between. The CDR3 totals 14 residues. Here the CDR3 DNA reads TGTGCCAGCAGTTTTGGGACCCCGCAATCGGGCTACACCTTC. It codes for CASSFGTPQSGYTF.

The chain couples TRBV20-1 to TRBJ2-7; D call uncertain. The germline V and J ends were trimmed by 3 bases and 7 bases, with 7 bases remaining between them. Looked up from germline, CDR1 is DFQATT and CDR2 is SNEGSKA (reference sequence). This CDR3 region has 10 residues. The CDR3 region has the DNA TGCAGTGCTAGGATAGGTGAGCAGTACTTC. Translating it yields CSARIGEQYF.

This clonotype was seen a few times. Here the CDR3 DNA reads TGCGCCAGCGGACAGTCCTTTTACGAGCAGTACTTC. This encodes CASGQSFYEQYF. V is TRBV5-1 and J is TRBJ2-7; perhaps TRBD1 as D (6 bases). Germline-derived CDR1 and CDR2 are SGHRS and YFSETQ. V lost 7 bases and J lost 4, with 12 bases in between. The CDR3 runs 12 residues. Full variable domain (missing parts from reference TRBV5-1 and TRBJ2-7): KAGVTQTPRYLIKTRGQQVTLSCSPISGHRSVSWYQQTPGQGLQFLFEYFSETQRNKGNFPGRFSGRQFSNSRSEMNVSTLELGDSALYLCASGQSFYEQYFGPGTRLTVT.

CDR3 protein: CATSRDGRAGGLPDTDTQYF. The CDR3 DNA reads TGTGCCACCAGCAGAGATGGAAGGGCGGGGGGGCTGCCGGACACAGATACGCAGTATTTT. The V and J genes are TRBV15 and TRBJ2-3, with 9 bases lining up with TRBD2. CDR3 length: 20 residues. Unmatched junction bases numbered 15, after V lost 0 bases and J lost 2 bases. CDR1 LNHNV and CDR2 YYDKDF come from the germline V gene (reference sequence). The full variable domain, with the rest looked up from reference TRBV15 and TRBJ2-3, is DAMVIQNPRYQVTQFGKPVTLSCSQTLNHNVMYWYQQKSSQAPKLLFHYYDKDFNNEADTPDNFQSRRPNTSFCFLDIRSPGLGDTAMYLCATSRDGRAGGLPDTDTQYFGPGTRLTVL.

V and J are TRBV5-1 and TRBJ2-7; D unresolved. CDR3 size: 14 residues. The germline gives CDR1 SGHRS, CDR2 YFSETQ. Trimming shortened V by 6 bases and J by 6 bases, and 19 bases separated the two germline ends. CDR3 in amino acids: CASNPQAGLSEQYF. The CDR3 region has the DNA TGCGCCAGCAACCCCCAGGCAGGCTTGAGCGAGCAGTACTTC. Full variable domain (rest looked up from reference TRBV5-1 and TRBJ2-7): KAGVTQTPRYLIKTRGQQVTLSCSPISGHRSVSWYQQTPGQGLQFLFEYFSETQRNKGNFPGRFSGRQFSNSRSEMNVSTLELGDSALYLCASNPQAGLSEQYFGPGTRLTVT.

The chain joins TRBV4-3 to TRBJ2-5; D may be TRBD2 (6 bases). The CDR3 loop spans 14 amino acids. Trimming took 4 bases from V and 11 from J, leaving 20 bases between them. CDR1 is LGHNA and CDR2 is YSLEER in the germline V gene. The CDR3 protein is CASSPGASYNEQYF. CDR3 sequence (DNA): TGCGCCAGCAGCCCGGGAGCGAGTTACAATGAGCAGTACTTC.

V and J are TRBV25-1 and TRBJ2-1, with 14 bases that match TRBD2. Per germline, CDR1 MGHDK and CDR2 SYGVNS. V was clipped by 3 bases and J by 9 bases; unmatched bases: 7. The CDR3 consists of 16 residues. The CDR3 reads CASSEPGTSGRSEQFF. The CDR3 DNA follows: TGTGCCAGCAGTGAGCCTGGGACTAGCGGGAGATCTGAGCAGTTCTTC.

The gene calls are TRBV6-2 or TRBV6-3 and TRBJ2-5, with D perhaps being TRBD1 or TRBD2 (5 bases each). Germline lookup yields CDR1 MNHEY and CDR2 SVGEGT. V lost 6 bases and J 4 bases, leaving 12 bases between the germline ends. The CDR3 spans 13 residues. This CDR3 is CASRGREIETQYF. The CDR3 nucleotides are TGTGCCAGCAGAGGCAGGGAGATAGAGACCCAGTACTTC.

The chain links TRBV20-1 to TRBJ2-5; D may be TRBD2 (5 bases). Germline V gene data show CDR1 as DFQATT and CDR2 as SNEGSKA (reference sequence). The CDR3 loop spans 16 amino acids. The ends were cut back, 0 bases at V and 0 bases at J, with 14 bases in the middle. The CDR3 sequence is CSARDLGLANQETQYF. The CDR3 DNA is TGCAGTGCTAGAGATCTAGGGCTAGCCAACCAAGAGACCCAGTACTTC.